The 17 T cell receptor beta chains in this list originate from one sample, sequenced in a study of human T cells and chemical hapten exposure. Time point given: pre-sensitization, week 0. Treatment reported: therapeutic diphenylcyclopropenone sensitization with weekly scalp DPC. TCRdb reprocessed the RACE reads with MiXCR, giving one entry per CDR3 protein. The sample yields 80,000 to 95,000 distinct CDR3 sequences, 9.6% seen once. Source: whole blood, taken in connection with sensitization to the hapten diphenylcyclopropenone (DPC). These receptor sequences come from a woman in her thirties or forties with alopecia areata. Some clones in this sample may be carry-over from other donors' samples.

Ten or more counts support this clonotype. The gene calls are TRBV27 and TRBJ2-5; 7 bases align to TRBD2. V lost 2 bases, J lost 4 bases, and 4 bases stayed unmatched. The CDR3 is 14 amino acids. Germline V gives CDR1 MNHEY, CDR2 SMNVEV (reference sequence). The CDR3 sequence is CASSLGGVVETQYF. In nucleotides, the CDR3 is TGTGCCAGCAGTTTAGGGGGGGTGGTAGAGACCCAGTACTTC.

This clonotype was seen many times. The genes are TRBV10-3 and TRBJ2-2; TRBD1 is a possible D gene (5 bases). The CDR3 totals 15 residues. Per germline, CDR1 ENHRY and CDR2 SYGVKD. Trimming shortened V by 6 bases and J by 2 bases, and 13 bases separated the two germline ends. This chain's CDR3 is CAISQDRRNTGELFF. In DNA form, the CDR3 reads TGTGCCATCAGCCAAGACAGACGCAACACCGGGGAGCTGTTTTTT.

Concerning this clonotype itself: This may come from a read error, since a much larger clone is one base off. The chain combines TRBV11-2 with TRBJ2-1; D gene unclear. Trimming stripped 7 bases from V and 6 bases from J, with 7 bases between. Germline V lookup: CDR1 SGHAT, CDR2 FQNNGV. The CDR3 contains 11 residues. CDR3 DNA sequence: TGTGCCAGCAACATAAGCAATGAGCAGTTCTTC. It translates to CASNISNEQFF.

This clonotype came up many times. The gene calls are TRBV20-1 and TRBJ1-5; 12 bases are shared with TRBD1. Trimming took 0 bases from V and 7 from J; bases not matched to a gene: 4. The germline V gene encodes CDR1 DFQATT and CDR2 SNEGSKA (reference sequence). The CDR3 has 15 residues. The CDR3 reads CSAREGTGGWQPQHF. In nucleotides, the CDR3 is TGCAGTGCTAGAGAGGGGACAGGGGGCTGGCAGCCCCAGCATTTT.

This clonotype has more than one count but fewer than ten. The CDR3 loop reads CASSVDQRGLDTQYF. For the CDR3, the DNA is TGTGCCAGCAGCGTAGATCAGCGGGGGCTAGATACGCAGTATTTT. The chain joins TRBV9 to TRBJ2-3, with 8 positions matching TRBD2. Germline CDR1 reads SGDLS; CDR2 reads YYNGEE. CDR3 length: 15 residues. Trimming removed 0 bases from V and 5 bases from J; junction bases left unmatched: 5.

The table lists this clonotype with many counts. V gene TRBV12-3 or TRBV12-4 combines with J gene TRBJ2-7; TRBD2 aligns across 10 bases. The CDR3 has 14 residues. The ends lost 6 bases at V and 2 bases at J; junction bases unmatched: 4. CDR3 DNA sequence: TGTGCCAGCAGCCTAGCGGGGGCGACCTACGAGCAGTACTTC. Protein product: CASSLAGATYEQYF.

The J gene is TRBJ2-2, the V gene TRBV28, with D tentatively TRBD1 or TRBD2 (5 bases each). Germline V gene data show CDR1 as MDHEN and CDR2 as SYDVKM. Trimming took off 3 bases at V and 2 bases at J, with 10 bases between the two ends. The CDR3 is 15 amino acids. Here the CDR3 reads CASSFPGLNTGELFF. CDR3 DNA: TGTGCCAGCAGTTTCCCGGGGCTTAACACCGGGGAGCTGTTTTTT.

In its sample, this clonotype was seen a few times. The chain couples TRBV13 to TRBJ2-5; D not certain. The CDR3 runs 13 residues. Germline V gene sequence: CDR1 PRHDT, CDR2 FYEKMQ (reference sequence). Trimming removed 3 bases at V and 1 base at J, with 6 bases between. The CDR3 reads CASSFRAQETQYF. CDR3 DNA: TGTGCCAGCAGCTTCCGGGCCCAAGAGACCCAGTACTTC.

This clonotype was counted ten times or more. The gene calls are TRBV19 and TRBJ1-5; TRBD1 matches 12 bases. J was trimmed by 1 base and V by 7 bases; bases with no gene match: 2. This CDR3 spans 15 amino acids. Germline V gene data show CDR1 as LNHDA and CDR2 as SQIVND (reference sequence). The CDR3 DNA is TGTGCCAGTAAAGGGACAGGGGGCAGCAATCAGCCCCAGCATTTT. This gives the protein CASKGTGGSNQPQHF.

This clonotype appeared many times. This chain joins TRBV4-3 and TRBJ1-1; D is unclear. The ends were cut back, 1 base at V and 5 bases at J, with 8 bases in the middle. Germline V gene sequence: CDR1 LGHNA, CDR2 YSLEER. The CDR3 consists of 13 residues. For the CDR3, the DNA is TGCGCCAGCAGCCAAGGCGGGGTGACTGAAGCTTTCTTT. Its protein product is CASSQGGVTEAFF.

CDR3: CASSHLTGVSEELFF. CDR3 in DNA: TGCGCCAGCAGTCATCTTACAGGGGTCAGCGAGGAGCTGTTTTTT. The chain uses TRBV23-1 and TRBJ2-2, with TRBD1 identical over 7 bases. TRBV23-1 is labeled an ORF, and its function is uncertain. This CDR3 is built from 15 residues. V was clipped by 3 bases and J by 10 bases; unmatched bases: 11.

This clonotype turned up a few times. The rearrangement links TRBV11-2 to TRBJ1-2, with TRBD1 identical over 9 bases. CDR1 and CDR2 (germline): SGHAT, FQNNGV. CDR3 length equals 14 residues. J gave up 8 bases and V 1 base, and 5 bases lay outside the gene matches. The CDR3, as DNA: TGTGCCAGCAGCTTAGGAGGGACAGGGTTAGGCTACACCTTC. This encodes CASSLGGTGLGYTF.

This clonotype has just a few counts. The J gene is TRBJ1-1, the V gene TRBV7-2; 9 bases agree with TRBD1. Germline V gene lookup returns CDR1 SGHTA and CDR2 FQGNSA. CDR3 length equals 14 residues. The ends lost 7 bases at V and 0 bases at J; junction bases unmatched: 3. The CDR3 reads CASITGGMNTEAFF. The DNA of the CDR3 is TGTGCCAGCATCACAGGGGGCATGAACACTGAAGCTTTCTTT.

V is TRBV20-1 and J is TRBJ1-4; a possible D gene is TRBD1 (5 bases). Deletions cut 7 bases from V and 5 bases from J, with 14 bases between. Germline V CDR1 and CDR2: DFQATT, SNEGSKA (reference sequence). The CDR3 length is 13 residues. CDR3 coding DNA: TGCAGTGTTAGCCGAGGGGCGAATGAAAAACTGTTTTTT. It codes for CSVSRGANEKLFF.

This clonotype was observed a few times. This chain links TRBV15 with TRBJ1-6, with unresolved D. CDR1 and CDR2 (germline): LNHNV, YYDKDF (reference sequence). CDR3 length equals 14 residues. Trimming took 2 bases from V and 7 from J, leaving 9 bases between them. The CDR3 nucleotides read TGTGCCACCAGCAGATCGGAGGCAAATTCACCCCTCCACTTT. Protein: CATSRSEANSPLHF.

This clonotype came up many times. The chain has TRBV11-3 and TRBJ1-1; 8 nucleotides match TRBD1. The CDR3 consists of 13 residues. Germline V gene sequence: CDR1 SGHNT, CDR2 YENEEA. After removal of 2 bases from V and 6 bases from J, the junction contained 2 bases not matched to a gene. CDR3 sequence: CASSLQGAAEAFF. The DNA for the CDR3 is TGTGCCAGCAGCTTACAGGGGGCCGCTGAAGCTTTCTTT.

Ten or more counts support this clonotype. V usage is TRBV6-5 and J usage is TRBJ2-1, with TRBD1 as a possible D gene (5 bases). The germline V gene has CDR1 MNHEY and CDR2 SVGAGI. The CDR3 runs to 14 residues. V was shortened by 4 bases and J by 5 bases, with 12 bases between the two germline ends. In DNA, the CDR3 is TGTGCCAGCAGTTTGACAGAGTCTAACAATGAGCAGTTCTTC. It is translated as CASSLTESNNEQFF.